This is a list of T cell receptor beta chains from one sample in a study of T cells in Graves' hyperthyroidism and ophthalmopathy. TCRdb ran MiXCR on the multiplex PCR reads and lists one entry per CDR3 protein. The sample includes about 100,000 distinct CDR3 sequences, approximately 15% of them seen just once. The sample was blood. The receptors were sampled from a woman in her forties or fifties with Graves' hyperthyroidism. The CDR3 runs from the conserved cysteine through the conserved F or W. The D gene is left open where the match is weak. A clone size is listed for some rows: how often the clone was seen (once, few, many), or a class if it is expanded.

v_gene: TRBV11-2; abundance: many; d_gene: .; j_gene: TRBJ2-1; CDR3aa: CASSLRTEQFF; CDR3nt: TGTGCCAGCAGCTTGAGAACCGAGCAGTTCTTC
v_gene: TRBV28; abundance: many; d_gene: TRBD2; j_gene: TRBJ2-1; CDR3aa: CASRLGPPRTSLGNEQFF; CDR3nt: TGTGCCAGCAGACTTGGGCCACCCAGGACTAGCTTAGGCAATGAGCAGTTCTTC
v_gene: TRBV11-3; abundance: many; d_gene: .; j_gene: TRBJ1-3; CDR3aa: CASSLLDGNTIYF; CDR3nt: TGTGCCAGCAGCTTGTTAGATGGAAACACCATATATTTT
v_gene: TRBV12-3/TRBV12-4; abundance: many; d_gene: .; j_gene: TRBJ2-5; CDR3aa: CASSSHGETQYF; CDR3nt: TGTGCCAGCAGCTCGCACGGGGAGACCCAGTACTTC
v_gene: TRBV14; abundance: many; d_gene: TRBD2; j_gene: TRBJ2-1; CDR3aa: CASSQGLAGGKREQFF; CDR3nt: TGTGCCAGCAGCCAGGGACTAGCGGGGGGGAAGCGGGAGCAGTTCTTC
v_gene: TRBV5-1; abundance: many; d_gene: .; j_gene: TRBJ2-1; CDR3aa: CASSLNGNEQFF; CDR3nt: TGCGCCAGCAGCTTGAACGGGAATGAGCAGTTCTTC
v_gene: TRBV2; abundance: .; d_gene: .; j_gene: TRBJ1-2; CDR3aa: CARADESYGYTF; CDR3nt: TGTGCCAGGGCGGACGAGTCCTATGGCTACACCTTC
v_gene: TRBV2; abundance: many; d_gene: .; j_gene: TRBJ2-3; CDR3aa: CASGVGADTQYF; CDR3nt: TGTGCCAGCGGGGTCGGGGCAGATACGCAGTATTTT
v_gene: TRBV7-9; abundance: many; d_gene: .; j_gene: TRBJ2-5; CDR3aa: CASSRGTHQETQYF; CDR3nt: TGTGCCAGCAGCAGGGGGACACACCAAGAGACCCAGTACTTC
v_gene: TRBV27; abundance: many; d_gene: .; j_gene: TRBJ1-5; CDR3aa: CASSHTGYSNQPQHF; CDR3nt: TGTGCCAGCAGTCATACAGGTTATAGCAATCAGCCCCAGCATTTT
v_gene: TRBV19; abundance: many; d_gene: .; j_gene: TRBJ1-5; CDR3aa: CASSPEGSDQPQHF; CDR3nt: TGTGCCAGTAGTCCCGAGGGGTCTGATCAGCCCCAGCATTTT
v_gene: TRBV11-2; abundance: many; d_gene: TRBD1; j_gene: TRBJ2-5; CDR3aa: CASSFVFRGQGQETQYF; CDR3nt: TGTGCCAGCAGCTTTGTCTTCAGGGGACAGGGCCAAGAGACCCAGTACTTC
v_gene: TRBV20-1; abundance: many; d_gene: .; j_gene: TRBJ2-1; CDR3aa: CSAGGLRGVGEQFF; CDR3nt: TGCAGTGCAGGGGGACTAAGGGGAGTCGGTGAGCAGTTCTTC
v_gene: TRBV24-1; abundance: many; d_gene: .; j_gene: TRBJ2-1; CDR3aa: CATSDTAGFGNEQFF; CDR3nt: TGTGCCACCAGTGACACAGCGGGCTTTGGCAATGAGCAGTTCTTC
v_gene: TRBV19; abundance: many; d_gene: TRBD2; j_gene: TRBJ2-5; CDR3aa: CASSIGGSKETQYF; CDR3nt: TGTGCCAGTAGTATCGGCGGGAGCAAAGAGACCCAGTACTTC
v_gene: TRBV5-1; abundance: .; d_gene: .; j_gene: TRBJ2-1; CDR3aa: CASSGRGYNEQFF; CDR3nt: TGCGCCAGCAGCGGGCGGGGCTACAATGAGCAGTTCTTC
v_gene: TRBV4-1; abundance: many; d_gene: TRBD1; j_gene: TRBJ1-5; CDR3aa: CASSQGRGRNQPQHF; CDR3nt: TGCGCCAGCAGCCAAGGGAGGGGGCGCAATCAGCCCCAGCATTTT
v_gene: TRBV6-2/TRBV6-3; abundance: many; d_gene: TRBD2; j_gene: TRBJ2-3; CDR3aa: CASSYSSGSTDTQYF; CDR3nt: TGTGCCAGCAGTTACTCTAGCGGGAGCACAGATACGCAGTATTTT
v_gene: TRBV11-2; abundance: many; d_gene: TRBD1; j_gene: TRBJ2-5; CDR3aa: CASSPPDREETQYF; CDR3nt: TGTGCCAGCAGCCCTCCGGACAGGGAAGAGACCCAGTACTTC
v_gene: TRBV5-1; abundance: many; d_gene: .; j_gene: TRBJ1-1; CDR3aa: CASSLAGQGNAEAFF; CDR3nt: TGCGCCAGCAGCTTGGCCGGCCAGGGGAACGCTGAAGCTTTCTTT
v_gene: TRBV6-2/TRBV6-3; abundance: many; d_gene: .; j_gene: TRBJ1-5; CDR3aa: CASSYREVYSNQPQHF; CDR3nt: TGTGCCAGCAGTTACAGGGAAGTCTATAGCAATCAGCCCCAGCATTTT
v_gene: TRBV10-2; abundance: .; d_gene: .; j_gene: TRBJ2-7; CDR3aa: CASSESGRWGSYEQYF; CDR3nt: TGCGCCAGCAGTGAATCGGGCAGATGGGGCTCCTACGAGCAGTACTTC
v_gene: TRBV7-2; abundance: .; d_gene: .; j_gene: TRBJ2-7; CDR3aa: CASSLRPPTYEQYF; CDR3nt: TGTGCCAGCAGCTTAAGACCCCCCACCTACGAGCAGTACTTC
v_gene: TRBV28; abundance: .; d_gene: .; j_gene: TRBJ2-7; CDR3aa: CASKTVYEQYF; CDR3nt: TGTGCCAGCAAAACAGTCTACGAGCAGTACTTC
v_gene: TRBV28; abundance: many; d_gene: TRBD2; j_gene: TRBJ2-1; CDR3aa: CASVGTSGDNEQFF; CDR3nt: TGTGCCAGCGTAGGAACTAGCGGGGACAATGAGCAGTTCTTC
v_gene: TRBV5-4; abundance: many; d_gene: TRBD2; j_gene: TRBJ2-3; CDR3aa: CASSLRREADTQYF; CDR3nt: TGTGCCAGCAGCTTGAGACGGGAGGCAGATACGCAGTATTTT
v_gene: TRBV29-1; abundance: few; d_gene: .; j_gene: TRBJ2-4; CDR3aa: CSVVRWDGKNIQCF; CDR3nt: TGCAGCGTTGTTCGGTGGGACGGCAAAAACATTCAGTGCTTC
v_gene: TRBV28; abundance: .; d_gene: .; j_gene: TRBJ1-5; CDR3aa: CASSFGQNQPQHF; CDR3nt: TGTGCCAGCAGTTTTGGGCAGAATCAGCCCCAGCATTTT
v_gene: TRBV29-1; abundance: .; d_gene: .; j_gene: TRBJ2-5; CDR3aa: CSVDRDGETQYF; CDR3nt: TGCAGCGTTGACCGGGACGGAGAGACCCAGTACTTC
v_gene: TRBV6-1; abundance: many; d_gene: .; j_gene: TRBJ1-3; CDR3aa: CASSLGGVSGNTIYF; CDR3nt: TGTGCCAGCAGTCTAGGGGGGGTGTCTGGAAACACCATATATTTT
v_gene: TRBV14; abundance: many; d_gene: .; j_gene: TRBJ2-7; CDR3aa: CASSQFHYEQYF; CDR3nt: TGTGCCAGCAGCCAATTCCACTACGAGCAGTACTTC
v_gene: TRBV5-8; abundance: many; d_gene: TRBD2; j_gene: TRBJ2-1; CDR3aa: CASRHPSREEPYNEQFF; CDR3nt: TGTGCCAGCAGACACCCCTCGCGGGAGGAACCCTACAATGAGCAGTTCTTC
v_gene: TRBV11-3; abundance: .; d_gene: TRBD2; j_gene: TRBJ2-3; CDR3aa: CASSLEAGLAGAMQYF; CDR3nt: TGTGCCAGCAGCTTAGAGGCCGGGTTAGCGGGAGCTATGCAGTATTTT
v_gene: TRBV9; abundance: many; d_gene: TRBD1; j_gene: TRBJ1-5; CDR3aa: CASSEQGAVQPQHF; CDR3nt: TGTGCCAGCAGCGAACAGGGGGCAGTTCAGCCCCAGCATTTT
v_gene: TRBV2; abundance: many; d_gene: .; j_gene: TRBJ2-1; CDR3aa: CASSEALGLHSEQFF; CDR3nt: TGTGCCAGCAGTGAAGCCCTAGGACTACACAGTGAGCAGTTCTTC
v_gene: TRBV28; abundance: many; d_gene: TRBD1; j_gene: TRBJ2-5; CDR3aa: CASSPRTGGGEETQYF; CDR3nt: TGTGCCAGCAGTCCACGGACAGGGGGTGGTGAAGAGACCCAGTACTTC
v_gene: TRBV3-1; abundance: .; d_gene: TRBD2; j_gene: TRBJ2-5; CDR3aa: CASSRGTSGEETQYF; CDR3nt: TGTGCCAGCAGCCGTGGGACTAGCGGGGAAGAGACCCAGTACTTC
v_gene: TRBV11-2; abundance: many; d_gene: TRBD1; j_gene: TRBJ2-3; CDR3aa: CASSLGQGAADTQYF; CDR3nt: TGTGCCAGCAGCTTAGGACAGGGGGCTGCAGATACGCAGTATTTT
v_gene: TRBV3-1; abundance: many; d_gene: .; j_gene: TRBJ2-1; CDR3aa: CASSLGAHEQFF; CDR3nt: TGTGCCAGCAGCCTGGGGGCCCATGAGCAGTTCTTC
v_gene: TRBV27; abundance: many; d_gene: TRBD2; j_gene: TRBJ2-7; CDR3aa: CASSTTSGRSFYEQYF; CDR3nt: TGTGCCAGCAGTACGACTAGCGGGAGAAGTTTTTACGAGCAGTACTTC
v_gene: TRBV28; abundance: many; d_gene: TRBD1; j_gene: TRBJ2-4; CDR3aa: CASSQGAGNIQYF; CDR3nt: TGTGCCAGCAGCCAGGGGGCTGGAAACATTCAGTACTTC
v_gene: TRBV28; abundance: many; d_gene: TRBD1; j_gene: TRBJ1-1; CDR3aa: CASSFRGRRTEAFF; CDR3nt: TGTGCCAGCAGTTTTAGGGGGCGAAGGACTGAAGCTTTCTTT
v_gene: TRBV14; abundance: many; d_gene: TRBD2; j_gene: TRBJ2-1; CDR3aa: CASSPLSGTPHNEQFF; CDR3nt: TGTGCCAGCAGCCCACTCAGCGGGACTCCCCACAATGAGCAGTTCTTC
v_gene: TRBV29-1; abundance: many; d_gene: TRBD2; j_gene: TRBJ2-5; CDR3aa: CSVAASRLAGGRETQYF; CDR3nt: TGCAGCGTTGCAGCATCTCGACTAGCGGGAGGGCGTGAGACCCAGTACTTC
v_gene: TRBV5-1; abundance: few; d_gene: .; j_gene: TRBJ2-5; CDR3aa: CASSEFKTQYF; CDR3nt: TGCGCCAGCAGCGAGTTCAAGACCCAGTACTTC
v_gene: TRBV18; abundance: .; d_gene: .; j_gene: TRBJ2-3; CDR3aa: CASSPPTADTQYF; CDR3nt: TGTGCCAGCTCACCACCGACCGCAGATACGCAGTATTTT
v_gene: TRBV29-1; abundance: many; d_gene: .; j_gene: TRBJ1-4; CDR3aa: CSVQQGANEKLFF; CDR3nt: TGCAGCGTGCAACAGGGAGCTAATGAAAAACTGTTTTTT
v_gene: TRBV13; abundance: .; d_gene: .; j_gene: TRBJ2-5; CDR3aa: CASSREAIGGETQYF; CDR3nt: TGTGCCAGCAGCCGCGAGGCCATCGGGGGAGAGACCCAGTACTTC
v_gene: TRBV4-2; abundance: .; d_gene: TRBD1; j_gene: TRBJ2-3; CDR3aa: CASSRTGTVADTQYF; CDR3nt: TGTGCCAGCAGCCGGACAGGGACTGTCGCAGATACGCAGTATTTT
v_gene: TRBV28; abundance: .; d_gene: TRBD1; j_gene: TRBJ2-2; CDR3aa: CASSFLGTGETGELFF; CDR3nt: TGTGCCAGCAGTTTTTTGGGGACAGGGGAGACCGGGGAGCTGTTTTTT
v_gene: TRBV29-1; abundance: many; d_gene: .; j_gene: TRBJ1-6; CDR3aa: CSVATGGGSPLHF; CDR3nt: TGCAGCGTTGCGACAGGTGGTGGTTCACCCCTCCACTTT
v_gene: TRBV20-1; abundance: many; d_gene: .; j_gene: TRBJ2-3; CDR3aa: CSAHVTSTDTQYF; CDR3nt: TGCAGTGCTCACGTAACTAGCACAGATACGCAGTATTTT
v_gene: TRBV6-1; abundance: .; d_gene: .; j_gene: TRBJ2-1; CDR3aa: CASSERPRGTSYNEQFF; CDR3nt: TGTGCCAGCAGTGAACGTCCTAGGGGAACGTCCTACAATGAGCAGTTCTTC
v_gene: TRBV19; abundance: many; d_gene: .; j_gene: TRBJ1-5; CDR3aa: CASSRSGAPQPQHF; CDR3nt: TGTGCCAGTAGTAGGTCGGGGGCACCGCAGCCCCAGCATTTT